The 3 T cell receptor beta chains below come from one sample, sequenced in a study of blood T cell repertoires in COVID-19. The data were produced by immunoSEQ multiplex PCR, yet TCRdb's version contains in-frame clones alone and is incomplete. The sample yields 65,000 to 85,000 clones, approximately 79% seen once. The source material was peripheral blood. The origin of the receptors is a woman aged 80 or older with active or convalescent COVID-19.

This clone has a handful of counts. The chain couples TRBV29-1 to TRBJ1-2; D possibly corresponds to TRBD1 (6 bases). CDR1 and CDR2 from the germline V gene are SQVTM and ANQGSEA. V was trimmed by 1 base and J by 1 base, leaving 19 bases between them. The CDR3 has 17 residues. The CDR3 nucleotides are TGCAGCGTTGAAGGGGCCCATCCCGACAGGTTTAACTATGGCTACACCTTC. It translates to CSVEGAHPDRFNYGYTF.

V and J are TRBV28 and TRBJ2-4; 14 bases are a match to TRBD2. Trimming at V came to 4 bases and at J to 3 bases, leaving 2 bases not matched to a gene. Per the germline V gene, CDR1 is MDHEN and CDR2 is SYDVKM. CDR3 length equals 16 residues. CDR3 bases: TGTGCCAGCAGTTCGGGACTAGCGGGAGTCAAAAACATTCAGTACTTC. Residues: CASSSGLAGVKNIQYF.

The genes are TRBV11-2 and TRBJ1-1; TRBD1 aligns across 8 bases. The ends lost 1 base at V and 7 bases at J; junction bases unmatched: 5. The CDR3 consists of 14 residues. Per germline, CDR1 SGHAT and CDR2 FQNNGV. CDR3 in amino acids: CASSLGQGAGEAFF. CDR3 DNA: TGTGCCAGCAGCTTAGGGCAGGGGGCAGGTGAAGCTTTCTTT.